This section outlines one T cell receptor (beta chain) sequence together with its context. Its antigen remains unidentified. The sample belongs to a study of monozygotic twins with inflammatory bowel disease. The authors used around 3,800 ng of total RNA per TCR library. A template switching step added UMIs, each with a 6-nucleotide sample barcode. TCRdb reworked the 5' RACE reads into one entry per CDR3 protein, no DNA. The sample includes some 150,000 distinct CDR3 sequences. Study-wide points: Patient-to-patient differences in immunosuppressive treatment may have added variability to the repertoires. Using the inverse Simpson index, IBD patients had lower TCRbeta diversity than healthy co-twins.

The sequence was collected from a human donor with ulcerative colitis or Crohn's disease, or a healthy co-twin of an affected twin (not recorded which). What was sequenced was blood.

The CDR3 loop is CSAGGEGQETQYF. The chain joins TRBV20-1 to TRBJ2-5; TCRdb's D gene call, TRBD1, goes unchecked for lack of DNA. The CDR3 consists of 13 residues. The germline V gene encodes CDR1 DFQATT and CDR2 SNEGSKA (reference sequence).